This is a list of T cell receptor beta chains from one sample in a study of memory CD8 T cells in hepatitis C reinfection. The repertoire was sequenced with immunoSEQ multiplex PCR; TCRdb's copy has only in-frame clones and lacks some. The table lists more than 35,000 clones, roughly 90% of them singletons. What was sequenced was naive CD8+ T cells sorted from blood. The receptors were gathered from a young man with hepatitis C virus infection. Both conserved end residues are part of each CDR3. The D gene is left open where the match is weak. Part of the rows lack a size; the others show once, few, many or a class for expanded clones.

abundance: .; j_gene: TRBJ2-7; d_gene: TRBD1; v_gene: TRBV28; CDR3nt: TGTGCCAGCAGTTTATTACAGGGGGACGAGCAGTACTTC; CDR3aa: CASSLLQGDEQYF
abundance: .; j_gene: TRBJ2-1; d_gene: .; v_gene: TRBV2; CDR3nt: TGTGCCAGCGACTTTACGGGTATGAATGAGCAGTTCTTC; CDR3aa: CASDFTGMNEQFF
abundance: .; j_gene: TRBJ2-4; d_gene: .; v_gene: TRBV19; CDR3nt: TGTGCCAGTAGTATAGTGAGGGGAGGAGGCAAAAACATTCAGTACTTC; CDR3aa: CASSIVRGGGKNIQYF
abundance: once; j_gene: TRBJ2-2; d_gene: .; v_gene: TRBV5-5; CDR3nt: TGTGCCAGCAGCTTGTACAGGACCTACACCGGGGAGCTGTTTTTT; CDR3aa: CASSLYRTYTGELFF
abundance: .; j_gene: TRBJ2-7; d_gene: TRBD2; v_gene: TRBV11-2; CDR3nt: TGTGCCAGCAGCTTAGAAGTAGCGGGAGGGTACGAGCAGTACTTC; CDR3aa: CASSLEVAGGYEQYF
abundance: .; j_gene: TRBJ2-7; d_gene: .; v_gene: TRBV7-9; CDR3nt: TGTGCCAGCAGCCCATTAGGGGAGGCGTGGTACGAGCAGTACTTC; CDR3aa: CASSPLGEAWYEQYF
abundance: .; j_gene: TRBJ2-1; d_gene: TRBD1; v_gene: TRBV13; CDR3nt: TGTGCCAGCAGCTCACAGGGGAGTAGCTACAATGAGCAGTTCTTC; CDR3aa: CASSSQGSSYNEQFF
abundance: .; j_gene: TRBJ2-1; d_gene: TRBD2; v_gene: TRBV27; CDR3nt: TGTGCCAGCAGCCCGGGACTAGAGCTTCGGAATGAGCAGTTCTTC; CDR3aa: CASSPGLELRNEQFF
abundance: .; j_gene: TRBJ2-3; d_gene: .; v_gene: TRBV5-1; CDR3nt: TGCGCCAGCAGCTTGGTGGCCGGCACCCCGGAGGATACGCAGTATTTT; CDR3aa: CASSLVAGTPEDTQYF
abundance: .; j_gene: TRBJ2-1; d_gene: TRBD2; v_gene: TRBV9; CDR3nt: TGTGCCAGCAGCGGGACTAGCGGGCACAATGAGCAGTTCTTC; CDR3aa: CASSGTSGHNEQFF
abundance: .; j_gene: TRBJ2-3; d_gene: TRBD2; v_gene: TRBV29-1; CDR3nt: TGCAGCGTTGAGCGGGAGGGTTCAGATACGCAGTATTTT; CDR3aa: CSVEREGSDTQYF
abundance: .; j_gene: TRBJ2-1; d_gene: .; v_gene: TRBV10-3; CDR3nt: TGTGCCATCAGTGAGTCACGGGGGAATGAGCAGTTCTTC; CDR3aa: CAISESRGNEQFF
abundance: .; j_gene: TRBJ2-2; d_gene: TRBD2; v_gene: TRBV5-1; CDR3nt: TGCGCCAGCAGCCCGCCGCGAGCGGGAGATGACACCGGGGAGCTGTTTTTT; CDR3aa: CASSPPRAGDDTGELFF
abundance: .; j_gene: TRBJ2-1; d_gene: TRBD1; v_gene: TRBV7-9; CDR3nt: TGTGCCAGCAGCCCCGAACAGGGGGATTCCTACAATGAGCAGTTCTTC; CDR3aa: CASSPEQGDSYNEQFF
abundance: .; j_gene: TRBJ1-2; d_gene: .; v_gene: TRBV2; CDR3nt: TGTGCCAGCAGTCAACAGGGAGGGTATGGCTACACCTTC; CDR3aa: CASSQQGGYGYTF
abundance: .; j_gene: TRBJ1-5; d_gene: TRBD1; v_gene: TRBV5-4; CDR3nt: TGTGCCAGCAGCCAAAATACAGGGGAGGATCAGCCCCAGCATTTT; CDR3aa: CASSQNTGEDQPQHF
abundance: .; j_gene: TRBJ2-5; d_gene: .; v_gene: TRBV15; CDR3nt: TGTGCCACCAGCAGAGACGGAGAGACCCAGTACTTC; CDR3aa: CATSRDGETQYF
abundance: .; j_gene: TRBJ1-5; d_gene: .; v_gene: TRBV27; CDR3nt: TGTGCCAGCAGTTTATATGGGGGCCTTGGCAATCAGCCCCAGCATTTT; CDR3aa: CASSLYGGLGNQPQHF
abundance: .; j_gene: TRBJ1-2; d_gene: TRBD1; v_gene: TRBV11-2; CDR3nt: TGTGCCAGCAGTCAAGTCGCGGGACAGGGAAACTATGGCTACACCTTC; CDR3aa: CASSQVAGQGNYGYTF
abundance: .; j_gene: TRBJ2-3; d_gene: TRBD2; v_gene: TRBV9; CDR3nt: TGTGCCAGCAGCGTAGAGACGGGGGGATTCACAGATACGCAGTATTTT; CDR3aa: CASSVETGGFTDTQYF
abundance: .; j_gene: TRBJ2-1; d_gene: .; v_gene: TRBV5-6; CDR3nt: TGTGCCAGCAGCTGGATAGCGAATGAGCAGTTCTTC; CDR3aa: CASSWIANEQFF
abundance: .; j_gene: TRBJ1-6; d_gene: .; v_gene: TRBV15; CDR3nt: TGTGCCACCAGCAGAGATCGAGGGATGGGATCACCCCTCCACTTT; CDR3aa: CATSRDRGMGSPLHF
abundance: .; j_gene: TRBJ2-2; d_gene: .; v_gene: TRBV18; CDR3nt: TGTGCCAGCTCACCCTTACAGGACACCGGGGAGCTGTTTTTT; CDR3aa: CASSPLQDTGELFF
abundance: .; j_gene: TRBJ2-1; d_gene: .; v_gene: TRBV4-2; CDR3nt: TGTGCCAGCAGCCTCCTCGGGGGGCGAGGCTACAATGAGCAGTTCTTC; CDR3aa: CASSLLGGRGYNEQFF
abundance: .; j_gene: TRBJ1-1; d_gene: .; v_gene: TRBV11-3; CDR3nt: TGTGCCAGCAGCTTAGATCGGAACACTGAAGCTTTCTTT; CDR3aa: CASSLDRNTEAFF
abundance: .; j_gene: TRBJ1-5; d_gene: .; v_gene: TRBV19; CDR3nt: TGTGCCAGTAGACCTTTTGGGGAGACAAATCAGCCCCAGCATTTT; CDR3aa: CASRPFGETNQPQHF
abundance: .; j_gene: TRBJ2-2; d_gene: TRBD2; v_gene: TRBV7-2; CDR3nt: TGTGCCAGCAGCTTAGTAGCGGGGGGATATTCCGAGGAGCTGTTTTTT; CDR3aa: CASSLVAGGYSEELFF
abundance: .; j_gene: TRBJ2-7; d_gene: .; v_gene: TRBV7-6; CDR3nt: TGTGCCAGCAGCTTAGGACCAGGGTCTCGGGAGCAGTACTTC; CDR3aa: CASSLGPGSREQYF
abundance: .; j_gene: TRBJ2-5; d_gene: .; v_gene: TRBV9; CDR3nt: TGTGCCAGCAGCGTAGGAGGGTACCAAGAGACCCAGTACTTC; CDR3aa: CASSVGGYQETQYF
abundance: .; j_gene: TRBJ2-1; d_gene: .; v_gene: TRBV29-1; CDR3nt: TGCAGCGTTGAAGAAGTGAGGGCGACCTACAATGAGCAGTTCTTC; CDR3aa: CSVEEVRATYNEQFF
abundance: .; j_gene: TRBJ2-3; d_gene: TRBD1; v_gene: TRBV9; CDR3nt: TGTGCCAGCAGCGGGGCCGGGACAGGGGTCGTGGATACGCAGTATTTT; CDR3aa: CASSGAGTGVVDTQYF
abundance: .; j_gene: TRBJ1-3; d_gene: .; v_gene: TRBV6-8; CDR3nt: TGTGCCAGCAGTTGCCGCGGCCGATCTGGAAACACCATATATTTT; CDR3aa: CASSCRGRSGNTIYF
abundance: .; j_gene: TRBJ2-7; d_gene: TRBD1; v_gene: TRBV19; CDR3nt: TGTGCCAGTAGTATAGGAACCCGACAGGGTTCATACGAGCAGTACTTC; CDR3aa: CASSIGTRQGSYEQYF
abundance: .; j_gene: TRBJ2-5; d_gene: .; v_gene: TRBV5-6; CDR3nt: TGTGCCAGCAGCTTGGGTAGGGACTACCAAGAGACCCAGTACTTC; CDR3aa: CASSLGRDYQETQYF
abundance: once; j_gene: TRBJ2-7; d_gene: .; v_gene: TRBV11-2; CDR3nt: TGTGCCAGCAGCTTCGAAGCGGAGAGCTCCTACGAGCAGTACTTC; CDR3aa: CASSFEAESSYEQYF
abundance: .; j_gene: TRBJ1-1; d_gene: TRBD1; v_gene: TRBV11-2; CDR3nt: TGTGCCAGCAGCTCCCCCGACAGGGATGGGAACACTGAAGCTTTCTTT; CDR3aa: CASSSPDRDGNTEAFF
abundance: .; j_gene: TRBJ2-2; d_gene: TRBD1; v_gene: TRBV7-6; CDR3nt: TGTGCCAGCAGCTCTCAACCGGGACAGGCGGGCACCGGGGAGCTGTTTTTT; CDR3aa: CASSSQPGQAGTGELFF
abundance: .; j_gene: TRBJ2-1; d_gene: TRBD2; v_gene: TRBV28; CDR3nt: TGTGCCAGCAGTTTACTTACTAGCGGGGGGGCCTTTGAGCAGTTCTTC; CDR3aa: CASSLLTSGGAFEQFF
abundance: few; j_gene: TRBJ1-5; d_gene: .; v_gene: TRBV4-1; CDR3nt: TGCGCCAGCAGCCAAGATCCTTTCGGCAGGTTTAGCAATCAGCCCCAGCATTTT; CDR3aa: CASSQDPFGRFSNQPQHF
abundance: .; j_gene: TRBJ2-7; d_gene: .; v_gene: TRBV15; CDR3nt: TGTGCCACCAGCAGAGATTGGGGCAGGGCTGACGAGCAGTACTTC; CDR3aa: CATSRDWGRADEQYF
abundance: .; j_gene: TRBJ2-7; d_gene: TRBD1; v_gene: TRBV18; CDR3nt: TGTGCCAGCTCAGGACAGGAGCCTCCCTACGAGCAGTACTTC; CDR3aa: CASSGQEPPYEQYF
abundance: .; j_gene: TRBJ2-4; d_gene: .; v_gene: TRBV25-1; CDR3nt: TGTGCCAGCAGTTTGAGCCGCGGCCCTGATCCTGGAATTCAGTACTTC; CDR3aa: CASSLSRGPDPGIQYF
abundance: once; j_gene: TRBJ2-7; d_gene: .; v_gene: TRBV28; CDR3nt: TGTGCCAGCAGCACCAACAGGGCGCCGCGGACAAACGAGCAGTACTTC; CDR3aa: CASSTNRAPRTNEQYF
abundance: .; j_gene: TRBJ2-1; d_gene: .; v_gene: TRBV7-3; CDR3nt: TGTGCCAGCAGCTTAGAGCCCCTTAGCGGTTCCTACAATGAGCAGTTCTTC; CDR3aa: CASSLEPLSGSYNEQFF
abundance: .; j_gene: TRBJ2-7; d_gene: .; v_gene: TRBV19; CDR3nt: TGTGCCAGTAGTAGCGGATCCTACGAGCAGTACTTC; CDR3aa: CASSSGSYEQYF
abundance: .; j_gene: TRBJ1-1; d_gene: .; v_gene: TRBV9; CDR3nt: TGTGCCAGCAGCGGGGGGGGTCGCGTCACTGAAGCTTTCTTT; CDR3aa: CASSGGGRVTEAFF
abundance: .; j_gene: TRBJ2-1; d_gene: .; v_gene: TRBV6-6; CDR3nt: TGTGCCAGCAGCCCCTTAAGGAGCGGACTCTACAATGAGCAGTTCTTC; CDR3aa: CASSPLRSGLYNEQFF
abundance: .; j_gene: TRBJ2-7; d_gene: .; v_gene: TRBV2; CDR3nt: TGTGCCACCTCCGGAGGGGTTTACGAGCAGTACTTC; CDR3aa: CATSGGVYEQYF
abundance: once; j_gene: TRBJ1-5; d_gene: .; v_gene: TRBV2; CDR3nt: TGTGCCAGCAGTGAAGGCAGGCCCTATAGCAATCAGCCCCAGCATTTT; CDR3aa: CASSEGRPYSNQPQHF
abundance: .; j_gene: TRBJ2-3; d_gene: TRBD1; v_gene: TRBV15; CDR3nt: TGTGCCACCAGCAGAGAGCCGACAGGGTCGGGTCTGGGAGATACGCAGTATTTT; CDR3aa: CATSREPTGSGLGDTQYF
abundance: .; j_gene: TRBJ2-1; d_gene: TRBD2; v_gene: TRBV30; CDR3nt: TGTGCCTGGACACTAGCGGGGGGGGGAAATGAGCAGTTCTTC; CDR3aa: CAWTLAGGGNEQFF
abundance: .; j_gene: TRBJ2-5; d_gene: .; v_gene: TRBV2; CDR3nt: TGTGCCAGCAGTGCGGGGAACCTACAAGAGACCCAGTACTTC; CDR3aa: CASSAGNLQETQYF
abundance: .; j_gene: TRBJ1-4; d_gene: .; v_gene: TRBV15; CDR3nt: TGTGCCACCAGCAGCCCGGGGGAGGGAGCTAATGAAAAACTGTTTTTT; CDR3aa: CATSSPGEGANEKLFF
abundance: .; j_gene: TRBJ2-1; d_gene: TRBD2; v_gene: TRBV27; CDR3nt: TGTGCCAGCAGTCCCCGACCAGGACTAGCAGATAGCAATGAGCAGTTCTTC; CDR3aa: CASSPRPGLADSNEQFF